What follows is one TCR beta chain and its context. The sample belongs to a study of PD-L1 blockade in urothelial cancer. Study as a whole: Prior regimens of chemotherapy numbered 0 to 3 per patient. Blood yielded a median of approximately 140,000 T cells per sample.

Synthetic templates analogous to TCR were spiked into all PCRs individually. Profiled with immunoSEQ multiplex PCR; TCRdb holds only in-frame clones, not every one. The sample consists of over 100,000 clones, around 93% of them appearing once. Time point denoted: peripheral blood 6 weeks after treatment start. Patients presented with locally advanced or metastatic urothelial carcinoma. V was pared by 0 bases and J by 5 bases, with 11 bases between. The CDR3 is 15 amino acids. Looked up from germline, CDR1 is SGHRS and CDR2 is YFSETQ. The specimen comprised PBMCs, sampled around atezolizumab (anti-PD-L1) treatment. The chain has TRBV5-1 and TRBJ1-4; D is ambiguous. The source is a man in his sixties with urothelial cancer. The chain's CDR3 is CASSLDASLNEKLFF. The CDR3 region has the DNA TGCGCCAGCAGCTTGGACGCAAGTCTAAATGAAAAACTGTTTTTT.